Below, 24 T cell receptor beta chains from the same sample are listed, as sequenced in a study of T cell repertoires in cytomegalovirus infection. TCRdb fed the reads into MiXCR, producing one record per CDR3 protein. The sample comprises roughly 310,000 distinct CDR3 sequences, around a sixth of which are singletons, and more than 10% rests with the top ten. Sequences were obtained from PBMCs. All receptors derive from a human donor in good health (CMV status not recorded). Some clones in this sample may be carry-over from other donors' samples.

This clonotype has just a few counts. The rearrangement links TRBV11-1 to TRBJ1-2; the match to TRBD1 covers 7 bases. Germline values: CDR1 SGHAT, CDR2 FQDESV (reference sequence). This CDR3 region has 12 residues. Germline trimming cut 4 bases from V and 8 bases from J; bases unmatched to any gene: 4. Written as DNA, the CDR3 is TGTGCCAGCAGCTCTACAGGGGTCGGCTACACCTTC. Protein sequence: CASSSTGVGYTF.

The sample holds a few counts of this clonotype. The chain is built from TRBV7-6 and TRBJ1-4; D ambiguous. From germline, CDR1 is SGHVS and CDR2 FNYEAQ. V lost 5 bases to trimming and J lost 7 bases, with 8 bases between them. This CDR3 has 12 amino acids. The CDR3 region is CASSAGLEKLFF. The CDR3, as DNA: TGTGCCAGCAGCGCCGGCCTTGAAAAACTGTTTTTT.

In regard to this clonotype: A much more abundant neighbour one base away suggests this may be a read error. The genes are TRBV28 and TRBJ2-3, with TRBD2 identical over 15 bases. Germline assignment: CDR1 MDHEN and CDR2 SYDVKM. The CDR3 runs to 19 residues. CDR3 residues: CASSRGTSGGPGSTDAQYF. The CDR3 nucleotides are TGTGCCAGCAGTCGCGGGACTAGCGGGGGGCCGGGGAGCACAGATGCGCAGTATTTT.

This clonotype was observed a single time. The genes are TRBV7-9 and TRBJ1-6; D is uncertain. This CDR3 region has 16 residues. Germline V gene lookup returns CDR1 SEHNR and CDR2 FQNEAQ (reference sequence). Trimming shortened V by 10 bases and J by 7 bases, and 23 bases separated the two germline ends. The CDR3 sequence: CATRADSKRPNSPLHF. In DNA, the CDR3 is TGTGCCACCCGGGCGGACTCAAAGCGTCCAAATTCACCCCTCCACTTT.

This clonotype was detected a few times. This rearrangement joins TRBV10-3 to TRBJ2-6, with no clear D. There are 14 residues in the CDR3. Germline CDR1 is ENHRY and CDR2 is SYGVKD. V lost 6 bases to trimming and J lost 3 bases, with 9 bases between them. In DNA, the CDR3 is TGTGCCATCAGGGCCCAGATTGGGGCCAACGTCCTGACTTTC. Translated, it gives CAIRAQIGANVLTF.

The chain has TRBV18 and TRBJ2-5, with D perhaps matching TRBD1 (5 bases). Germline-derived CDR1 and CDR2 are KGHSH and LQKENI. The CDR3 runs to 12 residues. With 11 bases removed from V and 3 bases from J, the gap between germline ends came to 13 bases. CDR3 bases: TGTGCCGCTGGGGCGGAAAAAGAGACCCAGTACTTC. This encodes CAAGAEKETQYF.

This clonotype was found a few times. The chain recombines TRBV5-6 with TRBJ2-7, with 7 positions matching TRBD1. The CDR3 length is 15 residues. Trimming cost V 4 bases and J 0 bases; bases outside gene matches: 7. Germline CDR1 reads SGHDT; CDR2 reads YYEEEE. CDR3: CASSRGQAFSYEQYF. CDR3 nucleotides: TGTGCCAGCAGCCGAGGACAGGCCTTCTCCTACGAGCAGTACTTC. The complete variable domain, with remaining parts taken from reference TRBV5-6 and TRBJ2-7, reads DAGVTQSPTHLIKTRGQQVTLRCSPKSGHDTVSWYQQALGQGPQFIFQYYEEEERQRGNFPDRFSGHQFPNYSSELNVNALLLGDSALYLCASSRGQAFSYEQYFGPGTRLTVT.

V is TRBV18 and J is TRBJ1-5; TRBD1 aligns across 10 bases. V lost 3 bases to trimming and J lost 9 bases; unmatched junction nucleotides: 11. The V gene's germline CDR1 is KGHSH and CDR2 LQKENI. CDR3 length: 16 residues. CDR3 nucleotide sequence: TGTGCCAGCTCACCGGGACAGGGGTCGGCAATCGCGCCCCAGCATTTT. It is translated as CASSPGQGSAIAPQHF.

This clonotype has just a few counts. The V gene is TRBV9, the J gene TRBJ1-2; 7 bases align to TRBD1. In germline, CDR1 is SGDLS, CDR2 YYNGEE. The CDR3 totals 12 residues. Unmatched junction bases numbered 7, after V lost 7 bases and J lost 7 bases. CDR3 in DNA: TGTGCCAGCGAAGACAGGGTCCGTGGCTACACCTTC. It is translated as CASEDRVRGYTF.

This clonotype was picked up a small number of times. The V call is TRBV20-1, the J call TRBJ2-7; D is possibly TRBD1 (7 bases). The CDR3 contains 13 residues. The germline gives CDR1 DFQATT, CDR2 SNEGSKA (reference sequence). Trimming shortened V by 5 bases and J by 3 bases, and 14 bases separated the two germline ends. The CDR3 sequence is CSAPQGTFYEQYF. CDR3 nucleotide sequence: TGCAGTGCTCCACAGGGGACTTTCTACGAGCAGTACTTC.

This clonotype was recorded at least ten times. V is TRBV7-6 and J is TRBJ1-6; D unresolved. Germline V gives CDR1 SGHVS, CDR2 FNYEAQ. Trimming left V 5 bases short and J 7 bases short, with 18 bases between. This CDR3 comprises 16 residues. The CDR3 region is CASSLRLSRQNSPLHF. CDR3 DNA: TGTGCCAGCAGCCTACGGCTTAGCCGCCAAAATTCACCCCTCCACTTT.

This clonotype was seen many times. The chain has TRBV6-5 and TRBJ2-7, with 9 bases fitting TRBD1. The V gene end was trimmed by 0 bases and the J gene end by 7 bases; junction bases not matched to a gene: 4. Germline CDR1 reads MNHEY; CDR2 reads SVGAGI. The CDR3 has 14 residues. Written as DNA, the CDR3 is TGTGCCAGCAGTTACTCACAGGGGGCGCGGGAGCAGTACTTC. This translates into CASSYSQGAREQYF.

This clonotype has a count of ten or more. V is TRBV4-2 and J is TRBJ1-3, with TRBD1 matching 9 bases. The CDR3 consists of 18 residues. Germline-derived CDR1 and CDR2 are LGHNA and YNFKEQ. V shed 0 bases and J 2 bases; nucleotides not matched to a gene: 8. The CDR3 region is CASSQDVGQGGTGNTIYF. The CDR3 region has the DNA TGTGCCAGCAGCCAAGATGTGGGACAGGGAGGGACTGGAAACACCATATATTTT.

At least ten counts were recorded for this clonotype. The chain recombines TRBV7-9 with TRBJ1-6; D is perhaps TRBD1 (6 bases). Germline CDR1 and CDR2: SEHNR and FQNEAQ (reference sequence). V was clipped by 8 bases and J by 0 bases, with 17 bases between them. There are 17 residues in the CDR3. The CDR3 DNA reads TGTGCCAGCGCCGCCATAACAGGGCTCTCCTATAATTCACCCCTCCACTTT. Its protein is CASAAITGLSYNSPLHF.

At least ten counts were recorded for this clonotype. The chain combines TRBV28 with TRBJ2-7; the D is unclear. Germline V gene data show CDR1 as MDHEN and CDR2 as SYDVKM. The CDR3 is 12 residues long. V was trimmed by 3 bases and J by 0 bases, leaving 3 bases between them. The CDR3 loop is CASSFTSYEQYF. CDR3 DNA sequence: TGTGCCAGCAGTTTTACCTCCTACGAGCAGTACTTC.

The chain recombines TRBV20-1 with TRBJ2-7; maybe TRBD1 (6 bases). The germline CDR1 and CDR2 sequences are DFQATT and SNEGSKA (reference sequence). Trimming took off 0 bases at V and 5 bases at J, with 11 bases between the two ends. This CDR3 spans 13 amino acids. This CDR3 reads CSARDSGVHEQYF. CDR3 nucleotide sequence: TGCAGTGCTAGAGATTCAGGGGTGCACGAGCAGTACTTC.

This clonotype occurred many times. The rearrangement uses TRBV7-9 and TRBJ2-2, with unresolved D. The CDR3 totals 14 residues. Trimming removed 8 bases at V and 1 base at J, with 11 bases between. Germline CDR1 SEHNR, CDR2 FQNEAQ (reference sequence). The CDR3 protein is CASPGRLNTGELFF. CDR3 DNA: TGTGCCAGCCCTGGGCGATTGAACACCGGGGAGCTGTTTTTT.

In its sample, this clonotype was seen once. This chain links TRBV12-3 or TRBV12-4 with TRBJ1-6, with D unresolved. Between the trimmed V and J ends, which lost 5 bases and 6 bases, there was a span of 17 bases. The CDR3 length is 16 residues. The CDR3 is CASSLRAPLPNSPLHF. CDR3 coding DNA: TGTGCCAGCAGTCTCCGGGCCCCTCTCCCTAATTCACCCCTCCACTTT.

This clonotype has at least ten counts. V and J are TRBV7-2 and TRBJ1-1, with D unclear. Germline-derived CDR1 and CDR2 are SGHTA and FQGNSA. This CDR3 region has 11 residues. V lost 6 bases and J lost 11, with 13 bases in between. The CDR3 nucleotides read TGTGCCAGCAGGAAAGTGGGTTTGGCTTTCTTT. Translating it yields CASRKVGLAFF.

The gene calls are TRBV7-9 and TRBJ1-4; the match to TRBD1 covers 7 bases. CDR1 and CDR2 from the germline V gene are SEHNR and FQNEAQ (reference sequence). The CDR3 has 14 amino acids. V was pared by 5 bases and J by 8 bases, with 8 bases of the junction left unmatched. The CDR3 nucleotides read TGTGCCAGCAGCGGAGGGGGCGTAGGCGAAAAACTGTTTTTT. It encodes CASSGGGVGEKLFF. The whole variable domain, filled in from reference TRBV7-9 and TRBJ1-4, reads DTGVSQNPRHKITKRGQNVTFRCDPISEHNRLYWYRQTLGQGPEFLTYFQNEAQLEKSRLLSDRFSAERPKGSFSTLEIQRTEQGDSAMYLCASSGGGVGEKLFFGSGTQLSVL.

This clonotype was counted ten times or more. The chain joins TRBV27 to TRBJ2-3, with TRBD2 matching 12 bases. CDR1 is MNHEY and CDR2 is SMNVEV in the germline V gene (reference sequence). Trimming at V came to 6 bases and at J to 7 bases, leaving 8 bases not matched to a gene. This CDR3 spans 15 amino acids. In nucleotides, the CDR3 is TGTGCCAGCAGCCCAGCTAGCGGGGGGGCAAATACGCAGTATTTT. It translates to CASSPASGGANTQYF.

This clonotype was observed many times. The chain employs TRBV20-1 and TRBJ1-4; D not certain. The V end lost 0 bases, the J end lost 3 bases, and 8 bases lay between the germline ends. This CDR3 region has 14 residues. Per the germline V gene, CDR1 is DFQATT and CDR2 is SNEGSKA (reference sequence). The CDR3 here is CSARDPSSNEKLFF. CDR3 coding DNA: TGCAGTGCTAGAGATCCAAGCTCTAATGAAAAACTGTTTTTT.

This clonotype showed up just a few times. At one end, the junction sequence differs from germline, possibly due to a read error. Here the CDR3 DNA reads TGTGCCAGCAGTGACTCGGACAGGGGGTTTAACTATGGCTACACCTTC. It is translated as CASSDSDRGFNYGYTF. This rearrangement joins TRBV6-6 to TRBJ1-2; 10 positions match TRBD1. Germline CDR1 MNHNY, CDR2 SVGAGI (reference sequence). This CDR3 has 16 residues.

The genes are TRBV5-1 and TRBJ2-1; D remains ambiguous. V was pared by 0 bases and J by 5 bases, with 15 bases between. Germline-derived CDR1 and CDR2 are SGHRS and YFSETQ. CDR3 length: 16 amino acids. In DNA, the CDR3 is TGCGCCAGCAGCTTGGAAGTCGGACGTCTCAACAATGAGCAGTTCTTC. Its protein product is CASSLEVGRLNNEQFF.